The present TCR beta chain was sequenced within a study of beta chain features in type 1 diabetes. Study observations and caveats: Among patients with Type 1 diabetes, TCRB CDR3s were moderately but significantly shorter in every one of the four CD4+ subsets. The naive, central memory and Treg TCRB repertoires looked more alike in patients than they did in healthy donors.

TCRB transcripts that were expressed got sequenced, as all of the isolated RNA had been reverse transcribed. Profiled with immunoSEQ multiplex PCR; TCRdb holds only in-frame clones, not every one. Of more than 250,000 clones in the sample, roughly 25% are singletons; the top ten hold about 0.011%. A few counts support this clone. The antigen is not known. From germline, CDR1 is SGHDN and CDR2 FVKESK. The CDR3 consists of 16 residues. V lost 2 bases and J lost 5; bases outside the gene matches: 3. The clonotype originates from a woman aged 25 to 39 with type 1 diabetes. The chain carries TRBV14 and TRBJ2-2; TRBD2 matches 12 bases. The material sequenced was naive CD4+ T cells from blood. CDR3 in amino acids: CASSQRTSGVTGELFF. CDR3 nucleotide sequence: TGTGCCAGCAGCCAACGGACTAGCGGGGTGACCGGGGAGCTGTTTTTT.